Listed below are T cell receptor beta chains from one sample, sequenced in a study of T cell repertoires in cytomegalovirus infection. These receptors lack a known antigen. TCRdb independently ran MiXCR on the reads; one entry per CDR3 protein. This table has some 700,000 distinct CDR3 sequences, roughly a third appearing once. Sequenced material: cultured PBMCs, taken from culture after CMV antigen stimulation. The receptors stem from a human donor in good health (CMV status not recorded). Some clones in this sample may be carry-over from other donors' samples. Both conserved end residues are part of each CDR3. D genes are given only for firm matches. Only part of the rows carry a size: once, few, many, or a class if the clone is expanded.

>-|TRBJ2-7|TRBV5-6|-
TGTGCCAGCAGCTTGGGCGCCGGTGTCCACTACGAGCAGTACTTC
CASSLGAGVHYEQYF
>TRBD2|TRBJ2-3|TRBV20-1|-
TGCAGTGCTAACGGGAGGGCCGACCCCGAAGATACGCAGTATTTT
CSANGRADPEDTQYF
>-|TRBJ1-6|TRBV12-3/TRBV12-4|-
TGTGCCAGCAGCACCCTCCGGGAGGAGTTGGGGGCCCTCCACTTT
CASSTLREELGALHF
>-|TRBJ2-5|TRBV7-2|many
TGTGCCAGCAGCTTAGCCTGGCTAGCGCGAGAGACCCAGTACTTC
CASSLAWLARETQYF
>-|TRBJ1-5|TRBV20-1|few
TGCAGTTTCAATCAGCCCCAGCATTTT
CSFNQPQHF
>-|TRBJ1-1|TRBV28|-
TGTGCCAGCAGTTGGCCAGGGATGAACACTGAAGCTTTCTTT
CASSWPGMNTEAFF
>-|TRBJ1-1|TRBV20-1|-
TGCAGTGCTATGGACGGACGCATGAACACTGAAGCTTTCTTT
CSAMDGRMNTEAFF
>TRBD2|TRBJ2-7|TRBV7-9|few
TGTGCCAGCAGCTTAGTAGGGGAGGGGTCCGAGCAGTACTTC
CASSLVGEGSEQYF
>TRBD2|TRBJ2-5|TRBV6-2/TRBV6-3|few
TGTGCCAGCAGTTATACTAGCGGGGCAGAGACCCAGTACTTC
CASSYTSGAETQYF
>-|TRBJ2-1|TRBV6-2/TRBV6-3|-
TGTGCCAGCAGTCCACAGGGAAGGTGGTACAATGAGCAGTTCTTC
CASSPQGRWYNEQFF
>TRBD2|TRBJ2-5|TRBV11-2|-
TGTGCCTCAAAGCGGGGTAGCGGGAGGGCCCCTCAAGAGACCCAGTACTTC
CASKRGSGRAPQETQYF
>-|TRBJ2-2|TRBV5-1|-
TGCGCCAGCAGCTTGGATGGGGGATCCGCCGGGGAGCTGTTTTTT
CASSLDGGSAGELFF
>TRBD2|TRBJ2-3|TRBV10-3|-
TGTGCCATCAGCCCCACTAGCGGGAGAGAAGATACGCAGTATTTT
CAISPTSGREDTQYF
>TRBD2|TRBJ2-7|TRBV6-1|few
TGTGCCAGCAGTTGGATCACTAGCGGCTCCTACGAGCAGTACTTC
CASSWITSGSYEQYF
>TRBD1|TRBJ2-1|TRBV18|few
TGTGCCAGCTCATCCCGCCGGGACAGCAATGAGCAGTTCTTC
CASSSRRDSNEQFF
>TRBD2|TRBJ2-1|TRBV7-6|-
TGTGCCAGCAGCTTAGTCGGGCTAGCGGAGAACAATGAGCAGTTCTTC
CASSLVGLAENNEQFF
>TRBD2|TRBJ2-2|TRBV7-6|-
TGTGCCAGCAGCGCCTCCCAGCGGGGTAGGCATGGCGGGGAGCTGTTTTTT
CASSASQRGRHGGELFF
>-|TRBJ2-4|TRBV9|-
TGTGCCAGCAGAAACATTCAGTACTTC
CASRNIQYF
>-|TRBJ1-3|TRBV11-2|-
TGTGCCAGCAGGGGGATCAGGCGTGGGGGAAACACCATATATTTT
CASRGIRRGGNTIYF
>TRBD1|TRBJ2-2|TRBV7-6|-
TGTGCCAGCAGCCCGGGACAGAAGAACACCGGGGAGCTGTTTTTT
CASSPGQKNTGELFF
>TRBD2|TRBJ2-2|TRBV7-2|many
TGTGCCAGCAGCTCGACTAGCGGGAGGTACACCGGGGAGCTGTTTTTT
CASSSTSGRYTGELFF
>TRBD2|TRBJ2-7|TRBV28|-
TGTGCCAGCAGTTTATTCAACCTAGCGGGGGGTATATACGAGCAGTACTTC
CASSLFNLAGGIYEQYF
>-|TRBJ2-7|TRBV7-2|-
TGTGCCAGCAGCTTAGCGCTGGGAAGTCTTGTGCAGTACTTC
CASSLALGSLVQYF
>-|TRBJ2-3|TRBV11-3|-
TGTGCCAGCAGCTCAAGCTTTACGCCGTCAGTGGCAGATACGCAGTATTTT
CASSSSFTPSVADTQYF
>-|TRBJ1-2|TRBV10-3|once
TGTGCCATCAGTGAGTCGAACAGGCCCTATGGCTACACCTTC
CAISESNRPYGYTF
>TRBD2|TRBJ2-3|TRBV7-6|many
TGTGCCAGCAGCCTCAGCTTAGCGGGAGCCATAGATACGCAGTATTTT
CASSLSLAGAIDTQYF
>-|TRBJ2-1|TRBV7-2|many
TGTGCCAGCAGCTTCCGGGACACTTACAATGAGCAGTTCTTC
CASSFRDTYNEQFF
>-|TRBJ2-3|TRBV19|-
TGTGCCAGTAGGGACGGTGGGTTAGATACGCAGTATTTT
CASRDGGLDTQYF
>-|TRBJ1-5|TRBV6-2/TRBV6-3|-
TGTGCCAGCATGTGGGGGTTAAATCAGCCCCAGCATTTT
CASMWGLNQPQHF
>TRBD2|TRBJ2-5|TRBV2|-
TGTGCCAGCACTTACGGGGGGGAGACCCAGTACTTC
CASTYGGETQYF
>-|TRBJ1-1|TRBV30|-
TGTGCCTCCACGGTGGACAGCGCTAACACTGAAGCTTTCTTT
CASTVDSANTEAFF
>-|TRBJ2-2|TRBV7-2|-
TGTGCCAGCAGCTGGGAGTGGGTCGGGGAGCTGTTTTTT
CASSWEWVGELFF
>-|TRBJ1-3|TRBV7-2|-
TGTGCCAGCAGCTTAGGCAATGGAAACACCATATATTTT
CASSLGNGNTIYF
>-|TRBJ1-3|TRBV7-2|many
TGTGCCAGCAGCTTATCGGGGGGAACCTGGGGTCGAAACACCATATATTTT
CASSLSGGTWGRNTIYF
>TRBD1|TRBJ1-2|TRBV6-1|-
TGTGCCAGCAGCCGCCGGGACAGGCACTATGGCTACACCTTC
CASSRRDRHYGYTF
>-|TRBJ2-2|TRBV28|few
TGTGCCAGCAGTCCTTGGACAGAAGCGAACACCGGGGAGCTGTTTTTT
CASSPWTEANTGELFF
>TRBD2|TRBJ2-2|TRBV11-2|-
TGTGCCAGCACCTCCACTAGCGGAAATAACACCGGGGAGCTGTTTTTT
CASTSTSGNNTGELFF
>-|TRBJ2-3|TRBV7-4|-
TGTGCCAGCAGTTATAGCGGCGAGGGGCAGTATTTT
CASSYSGEGQYF
>TRBD2|TRBJ2-7|TRBV12-3/TRBV12-4|few
TGTGCCAGCAGTTTTTTCGGGACTACCTACGAGCAGTACTTC
CASSFFGTTYEQYF
>-|TRBJ2-7|TRBV7-8|-
TGTGCCAGCAGCGCAGGGGACTACGAGCAGTACTTC
CASSAGDYEQYF
>-|TRBJ2-6|TRBV7-2|many
TGTGCCAGCACCACAGGGTTTGGGGCCAACGTCCTGACTTTC
CASTTGFGANVLTF
>TRBD1|TRBJ2-7|TRBV6-2/TRBV6-3|few
TGTGCCAGCAGGCACCCAACAGGGGAACAGTACTTC
CASRHPTGEQYF
>-|TRBJ2-3|TRBV25-1|-
TGTGCCAGCAGTGAGATTGGGACCAAGCGTGTTACGCAGTATTTT
CASSEIGTKRVTQYF
>-|TRBJ1-6|TRBV7-2|-
TGTGCCAGCAGCTTAAAGGTCGGCAACGCTCTTGGATCACCCCTCCACTTT
CASSLKVGNALGSPLHF
>TRBD1|TRBJ1-1|TRBV15|-
TGTGCCACCAGCTTACGGACAGGGGGCAACACTGAAGCTTTCTTT
CATSLRTGGNTEAFF
>-|TRBJ2-3|TRBV20-1|-
TGCAGTGCTAGCTGGGCAGACAAAGATACGCAGTATTTT
CSASWADKDTQYF
>-|TRBJ2-3|TRBV5-6|-
TGTGCCAGCAGCTTTTCCAACGACTTAGATACGCAGTATTTT
CASSFSNDLDTQYF
>-|TRBJ1-4|TRBV7-4|-
TGTGCCAGCAGCCGTGACAGAAAACTGTTTTTT
CASSRDRKLFF
>-|TRBJ1-1|TRBV27|-
TGTGCCAGCACCCTGAGCGGGACATTGAACACTGAAGCTTTCTTT
CASTLSGTLNTEAFF
>-|TRBJ2-5|TRBV10-3|-
TGTGCCATCAGTGAGTCCCAGAACTACCAAGAGACCCAGTACTTC
CAISESQNYQETQYF